Presented here are 26 T cell receptor beta chains from one specimen sequenced in a study of CD8 T cells in Susac syndrome (dated by TCRdb to between 2018 and 2020). Library preparation was by the immunoSEQ multiplex PCR assay. RNA was extracted using the RNeasy kit, and about 0.45 to 1 microgram was reverse transcribed with random hexamers. TCRdb itself trimmed the public reads at Q25 with fastp, ran MiXCR and retained productive beta chains. Here each entry gathers all rows of one CDR3 protein and keeps the most common genes and DNA. The sample table contains about 250,000 distinct CDR3 sequences; only one count was recorded for 80% to 95% of them. Together, the top ten hold around 0.072% of the sample. Sequencing was performed on CD4+ T cells from PBMCs. These receptors came from a human donor with multiple sclerosis.

CDR3 loop: CASSPRTVSSGANVLTF. The CDR3 nucleotides are TGTGCCAGCAGTCCCCGGACAGTATCCTCTGGGGCCAACGTCCTGACTTTC. The chain is built from TRBV28 and TRBJ2-6; D is possibly TRBD1 (6 bases). The V gene's germline CDR1 is MDHEN and CDR2 SYDVKM. The CDR3 totals 17 residues. V was shortened by 5 bases and J by 0 bases, with 14 bases between the two germline ends.

V is TRBV7-8 and J is TRBJ1-6, with no clear D. The germline V gene has CDR1 SGHVS and CDR2 FQNEAQ. CDR3 size: 14 residues. With 1 base removed from V and 6 bases from J, the gap between germline ends came to 7 bases. This CDR3 reads CASSLVRINSPLHF. The CDR3 DNA sequence: TGTGCCAGCAGCTTAGTCCGTATTAATTCACCCCTCCACTTT.

The rearrangement joins TRBV7-3 to TRBJ1-3, with D tentatively TRBD1 (6 bases). V shed 5 bases and J shed 4 bases, with 18 bases lying between them. Germline values: CDR1 SGHTA, CDR2 FQGTGA. This CDR3 contains 16 residues. In nucleotides, the CDR3 is TGTGCCAGCAGCCCGACCTTTGGACAGCCCGGAAACACCATATATTTT. This encodes CASSPTFGQPGNTIYF.

This chain links TRBV24-1 with TRBJ2-2; maybe TRBD1 (6 bases). Trimming took off 3 bases at V and 6 bases at J, with 10 bases between the two ends. Per the germline V gene, CDR1 is KGHDR and CDR2 is SFDVKD. The CDR3 extends over 14 amino acids. The CDR3 DNA follows: TGTGCCACCAGTGATCCCACAGGGCCCGGGGAGCTGTTTTTT. Translation: CATSDPTGPGELFF.

The J gene is TRBJ2-6, the V gene TRBV5-6; 7 bases are a match to TRBD2. J gave up 2 bases and V 4 bases, and 15 bases lay outside the gene matches. CDR3 length: 19 residues. CDR1 is SGHDT and CDR2 is YYEEEE in the germline V gene. The CDR3 region has the DNA TGTGCCAGCAGCCCAACGGCGGGCTTGGGGGGGGCTGGGGCCAACGTCCTGACTTTC. Protein sequence: CASSPTAGLGGAGANVLTF. The variable domain in full, completed from reference TRBV5-6 and TRBJ2-6, reads DAGVTQSPTHLIKTRGQQVTLRCSPKSGHDTVSWYQQALGQGPQFIFQYYEEEERQRGNFPDRFSGHQFPNYSSELNVNALLLGDSALYLCASSPTAGLGGAGANVLTFGAGSRLTVL.

The chain is built from TRBV28 and TRBJ1-1; D not certain. The CDR3 is 13 residues long. The germline gives CDR1 MDHEN, CDR2 SYDVKM. V was cut by 5 bases and J by 1 base, with 8 bases left in between. The DNA of the CDR3 is TGTGCCAGCAGTCCCTTTCCGAACACTGAAGCTTTCTTT. The encoded protein is CASSPFPNTEAFF. Using reference TRBV28 and TRBJ1-1 for the parts outside the CDR3, the full variable domain is DVKVTQSSRYLVKRTGEKVFLECVQDMDHENMFWYRQDPGLGLRLIYFSYDVKMKEKGDIPEGYSVSREKKERFSLILESASTNQTSMYLCASSPFPNTEAFFGQGTRLTVV.

The chain employs TRBV3-1 and TRBJ2-2; TRBD2 agrees at 9 bases. CDR3 length: 14 residues. V dropped 5 bases and J dropped 5; count of bases not matched to a gene: 3. Germline V gene sequence: CDR1 LGHDT, CDR2 YNNKEL (reference sequence). In nucleotides, the CDR3 is TGTGCCAGCAGCAGGGGACTAGCAACCGGGGAGCTGTTTTTT. This encodes CASSRGLATGELFF.

V gene TRBV11-3 combines with J gene TRBJ2-2; TRBD1 agrees at 7 bases. The CDR3 covers 15 residues. Losses at the gene ends were 6 bases for V and 4 bases for J; bases not matched to a gene: 8. Germline loops: CDR1 SGHNT, CDR2 YENEEA. CDR3 loop: CASSPGTETTGELFF. The CDR3 bases are TGTGCCAGCAGTCCCGGGACAGAGACCACCGGGGAGCTGTTTTTT.

The chain is built from TRBV19 and TRBJ2-7, with 9 positions matching TRBD2. V trimming: 10 bases; J trimming: 5 bases; junction bases outside the gene matches: 15. The CDR3 is made up of 15 amino acids. The germline V gene encodes CDR1 LNHDA and CDR2 SQIVND (reference sequence). This CDR3 reads CATTDRGGADDEQYF. Written as DNA, the CDR3 is TGTGCCACTACGGACCGCGGGGGGGCCGATGACGAGCAGTACTTC.

This chain links TRBV18 with TRBJ1-1, with TRBD1 as a possible D gene (6 bases). The germline V gene encodes CDR1 KGHSH and CDR2 LQKENI. CDR3 length: 13 amino acids. Trimming stripped 8 bases from V and 5 bases from J, with 15 bases between. CDR3 bases: TGTGCCAGCCGTGGACAGTTGGGGACTGAAGCTTTCTTT. Translation: CASRGQLGTEAFF.

V gene TRBV10-3 combines with J gene TRBJ1-3; no clear D. There are 9 residues in the CDR3. From germline, CDR1 is ENHRY and CDR2 SYGVKD. The V end lost 8 bases, the J end lost 6 bases, and 2 bases lay between the germline ends. CDR3 in DNA: TGTGCCATCGCAAACACCATATATTTT. Translated: CAIANTIYF.

V and J are TRBV20-1 and TRBJ1-1, with unresolved D. This CDR3 is built from 13 residues. Trimming removed 0 bases at V and 1 base at J, with 6 bases between. Germline CDR1 DFQATT, CDR2 SNEGSKA (reference sequence). CDR3 amino acids: CSARDTTNTEAFF. The CDR3 coding sequence is TGCAGTGCTAGAGATACAACGAACACTGAAGCTTTCTTT.

A single count supports this clonotype. The chain links TRBV5-6 to TRBJ2-7, with 11 bases identical to TRBD2. The CDR3 runs to 14 residues. Germline lookup yields CDR1 SGHDT and CDR2 YYEEEE. V was clipped by 2 bases and J by 6 bases; unmatched bases: 4. The chain's CDR3 is CASSFGLAGGEQYV. CDR3 DNA sequence: TGTGCCAGCAGCTTTGGGCTAGCGGGAGGCGAGCAGTACGTC.

This clonotype was detected once. This chain connects TRBV7-9 to TRBJ1-5; 10 bases are shared with TRBD1. V gave up 5 bases and J gave up 2 bases; unmatched junction bases: 9. The CDR3 consists of 17 residues. Germline V CDR1 and CDR2: SEHNR, FQNEAQ (reference sequence). The CDR3: CASSDGTGVLGNQPQHF. The CDR3 DNA is TGTGCCAGCAGCGACGGGACAGGGGTTTTGGGCAATCAGCCCCAGCATTTT. Based on the CDR3 plus reference TRBV7-9 and TRBJ1-5, the full variable domain is DTGVSQNPRHKITKRGQNVTFRCDPISEHNRLYWYRQTLGQGPEFLTYFQNEAQLEKSRLLSDRFSAERPKGSFSTLEIQRTEQGDSAMYLCASSDGTGVLGNQPQHFGDGTRLSIL.

The chain recombines TRBV29-1 with TRBJ2-2; D is undetermined. V was clipped by 5 bases and J by 4 bases, with 11 bases between them. Germline CDR1 SQVTM, CDR2 ANQGSEA. The CDR3 has 13 residues. The CDR3 DNA reads TGCAGCGTTACGTGGGTTGGCACCGGGGAGCTGTTTTTT. Amino acid sequence: CSVTWVGTGELFF.

The chain couples TRBV15 to TRBJ1-3; D is unresolved. CDR1 is LNHNV and CDR2 is YYDKDF in the germline V gene (reference sequence). The CDR3 spans 15 residues. V was pared by 4 bases and J by 0 bases, with 10 bases between. This CDR3 is CATSTRRSSGNTIYF. The DNA for the CDR3 is TGTGCCACCAGCACCCGACGTAGCTCTGGAAACACCATATATTTT.

The chain recombines TRBV7-9 with TRBJ1-5; D may be TRBD1 (5 bases). V lost 5 bases, J lost 3 bases, and 20 bases lay in between. This CDR3 has 17 residues. CDR1 and CDR2 from the germline V gene are SEHNR and FQNEAQ (reference sequence). The CDR3 bases are TGTGCCAGCAGCCCGTTGGGGGGTCGAAGGCCCAATCAGCCCCAGCATTTT. Encoded protein: CASSPLGGRRPNQPQHF.

V and J are TRBV6-6 and TRBJ2-3; 8 nucleotides match TRBD1. From germline, CDR1 is MNHNY and CDR2 SVGAGI (reference sequence). The junction had 5 bases not matched to a gene; V was cut back by 6 bases and J by 3 bases. This CDR3 comprises 14 residues. CDR3 bases: TGTGCCAGCAGGGAGGACAGGGTAACAGATACGCAGTATTTT. This codes for CASREDRVTDTQYF.

In nucleotides, the CDR3 is TGTGCCAGCAGCACGGGGGGCGGGACAGTCACAGATACGCAGTATTTT. Its protein is CASSTGGGTVTDTQYF. The rearrangement uses TRBV5-6 and TRBJ2-3; D may correspond to TRBD1 or TRBD2 (7 bases each). This CDR3 has 16 amino acids. From germline, CDR1 is SGHDT and CDR2 YYEEEE. Trimming removed 4 bases at V and 2 bases at J, with 17 bases between.

This clonotype was seen only once. The chain recombines TRBV20-1 with TRBJ1-2, with 7 nucleotides matching TRBD1. Germline CDR1 is DFQATT and CDR2 is SNEGSKA (reference sequence). The CDR3 has 12 residues. Trimming removed 4 bases from V and 6 bases from J; junction bases left unmatched: 5. The DNA for the CDR3 is TGCAGTGCTAAAGACAGGGAACATGGCTACACCTTC. This codes for CSAKDREHGYTF.

The CDR3 sequence: CASIGNSGGRTDTQYF. The CDR3 bases are TGTGCCAGCATTGGGAATAGCGGGGGTAGGACAGATACGCAGTATTTT. The chain couples TRBV28 to TRBJ2-3, with 9 bases that match TRBD2. J lost 3 bases, V lost 7 bases, and 11 bases had no gene match. CDR1 and CDR2 from the germline V gene are MDHEN and SYDVKM. CDR3 length: 16 residues.

The rearrangement uses TRBV6-2 or TRBV6-3 and TRBJ2-4, with D maybe TRBD1 (5 bases). This CDR3 is 13 amino acids long. V lost 0 bases and J lost 9, with 9 bases in between. Germline V CDR1 and CDR2: MNHEY, SVGEGT. CDR3 coding DNA: TGTGCCAGCAGTTACTCGCAGGGTTTCATTCAGTACTTC. Encoded protein: CASSYSQGFIQYF.

The chain has TRBV7-3 and TRBJ2-7; 8 nucleotides line up with TRBD2. The CDR3 has 15 amino acids. Trimming removed 4 bases from V and 4 bases from J; junction bases left unmatched: 9. The germline CDR1 and CDR2 sequences are SGHTA and FQGTGA. In nucleotides, the CDR3 is TGTGCCAGCAGCTCCATAAGCGGGGGTGAATACGAGCAGTACTTC. This gives the protein CASSSISGGEYEQYF. Filled out from reference TRBV7-3 and TRBJ2-7, the complete variable domain reads GAGVSQTPSNKVTEKGKYVELRCDPISGHTALYWYRQSLGQGPEFLIYFQGTGAADDSGLPNDRFFAVRPEGSVSTLKIQRTERGDSAVYLCASSSISGGEYEQYFGPGTRLTVT.

The chain couples TRBV12-3 or TRBV12-4 to TRBJ1-5, with D unresolved. Trimming removed 4 bases from V and 0 bases from J, with 13 bases in between. The CDR3 contains 16 residues. In nucleotides, the CDR3 is TGTGCCAGCAGTTCCCGTGGATCAACTAGCAATCAGCCCCAGCATTTT. Amino acids: CASSSRGSTSNQPQHF.

The V and J genes are TRBV3-1 and TRBJ2-7, with D perhaps matching TRBD1 (8 bases). Germline assignment: CDR1 LGHDT and CDR2 YNNKEL (reference sequence). V was trimmed by 1 base and J by 0 bases, leaving 13 bases between them. This CDR3 has 16 amino acids. The CDR3 sequence: CASSQATGGASYEQYF. The CDR3 DNA sequence: TGTGCCAGCAGCCAAGCCACAGGGGGGGCCTCCTACGAGCAGTACTTC.

The chain carries TRBV5-1 and TRBJ2-3; TRBD2 might be the D (6 bases). V shed 3 bases and J shed 2 bases, with 10 bases lying between them. The germline V gene has CDR1 SGHRS and CDR2 YFSETQ. The CDR3 covers 14 residues. CDR3 amino acids: CASSSGLITDTQYF. As DNA, the CDR3 is TGCGCCAGCAGCTCCGGACTAATCACAGATACGCAGTATTTT.